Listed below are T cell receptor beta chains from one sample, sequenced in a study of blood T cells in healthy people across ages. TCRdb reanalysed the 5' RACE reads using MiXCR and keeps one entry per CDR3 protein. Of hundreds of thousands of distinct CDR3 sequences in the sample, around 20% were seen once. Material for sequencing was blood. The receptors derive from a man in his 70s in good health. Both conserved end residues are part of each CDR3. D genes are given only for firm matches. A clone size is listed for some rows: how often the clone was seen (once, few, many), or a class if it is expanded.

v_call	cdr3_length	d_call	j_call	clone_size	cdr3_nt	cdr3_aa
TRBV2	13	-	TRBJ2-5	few	TGTGCCAGCAGTGCGCGGTGGTGGGAGACCCAGTGCTTC	CASSARWWETQCF
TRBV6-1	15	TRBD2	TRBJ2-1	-	TGTGCCAGCAGTAAAGCGGGAGTTTCTAACAATGAGCAGTTCTTC	CASSKAGVSNNEQFF
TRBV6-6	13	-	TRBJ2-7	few	TGTGCCAGCAGTTACCCGGGGAGCTACGAGCAGTGCTTC	CASSYPGSYEQCF
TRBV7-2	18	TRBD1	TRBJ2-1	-	TGTGCCAGCAGCTTACGACAGGGTCCCCCGAGCTCCTACAATGAGCAGTTCTTC	CASSLRQGPPSSYNEQFF
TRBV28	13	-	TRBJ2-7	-	TGTGCCAGCAGTGGGGGACGGATGTACGAGCAGTACTTC	CASSGGRMYEQYF
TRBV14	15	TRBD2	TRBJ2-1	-	TGTGCCAGCAGTTCTTGGACTAGCGTTAGGAATGAGCAGTTCTTC	CASSSWTSVRNEQFF
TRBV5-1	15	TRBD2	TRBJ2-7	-	TGCGCCAGCAGCTACACCGGGACTATTGTCTACGAGCAGTACTTC	CASSYTGTIVYEQYF
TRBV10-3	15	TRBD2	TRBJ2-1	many	TGTGCCATCACCCCCGGGGTAGCGGGAGGTAATGAGCAGTTCTTC	CAITPGVAGGNEQFF
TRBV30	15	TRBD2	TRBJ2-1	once	TGTGCCTGGAGTTCCGGGACTAGCGGCCTCAATGAGCAGTTCTTC	CAWSSGTSGLNEQFF
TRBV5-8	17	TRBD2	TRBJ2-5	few	TGTGCCAGCAGCCCCGGGACTAGCGGGAAGTACCAAGAGACCCAGTACTTC	CASSPGTSGKYQETQYF
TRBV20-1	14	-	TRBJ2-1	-	TGCAGTGCTAGTACGGAAAGGGGTAACAATGAGCAGTTCTTC	CSASTERGNNEQFF
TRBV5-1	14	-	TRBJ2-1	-	TGCGCCAGCAGCTTGTATTCCTCCTACAATGAGCAGTTCTTC	CASSLYSSYNEQFF
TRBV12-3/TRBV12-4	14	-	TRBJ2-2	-	TGTGCCAGCAGGTTCTTGGCAGACACCGTGGAGCTGTTTTTT	CASRFLADTVELFF
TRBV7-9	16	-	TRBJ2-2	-	TGTGCCAGCAGCTTTCGGACAGCTCGAGGCACCGGGGAGCTGTTTTTT	CASSFRTARGTGELFF
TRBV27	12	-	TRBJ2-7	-	TGTGCCAGCTCGAGGGGCCGAGGGGAGCAGTACTTC	CASSRGRGEQYF
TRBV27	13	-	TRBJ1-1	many	TGTGCCAGCAGGCAGACAGGTTTCACTGAAGCTTTCTTT	CASRQTGFTEAFF
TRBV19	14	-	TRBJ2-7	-	TGTGCCAGTAGTATAGACGGGAGCAGATACGAGCAGTACTTC	CASSIDGSRYEQYF
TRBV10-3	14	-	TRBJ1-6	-	TGTGCCATCAGCCCCGGGACAAATAATTCACCCCTCCACTTT	CAISPGTNNSPLHF